Here is one T cell receptor beta chain with its context. Its antigen is unknown. With V trimmed by 4 bases and J by 5 bases, 5 bases remained unmatched. The CDR3 contains 13 residues. Germline CDR1 reads SGHDT; CDR2 reads YYEEEE. The sample originates from a study of immune heterogeneity within non-small cell lung tumors. Study-wide results and caveats: The repertoire of each individual patient held high-frequency T-cell receptor beta clonotypes that were largely distinct from those of other patients.

TCR beta CDR3 amplification used multiplex PCR with 32 V and 13 J primers. TCRdb reanalysed the multiplex PCR reads using MiXCR and keeps one entry per CDR3 protein. The sample has more than 9,500 distinct CDR3 sequences; less than 25% are singletons. Template came from bulk tumor genomic DNA, at approximately 600 ng per sample. Surgery yielded several widely spaced biopsies per primary tumor. Patients had untreated, newly diagnosed non-small cell lung cancer and underwent curative surgery. Sequencing used lung tumor tissue. This sequence originates from a man aged 55-75 years with non-small cell lung cancer. The chain links TRBV5-6 to TRBJ1-2, with 7 bases matching TRBD1. The CDR3 sequence is CASSPTGTYGYTF. Here the CDR3 DNA reads TGTGCCAGCAGCCCGACAGGGACTTATGGCTACACCTTC.